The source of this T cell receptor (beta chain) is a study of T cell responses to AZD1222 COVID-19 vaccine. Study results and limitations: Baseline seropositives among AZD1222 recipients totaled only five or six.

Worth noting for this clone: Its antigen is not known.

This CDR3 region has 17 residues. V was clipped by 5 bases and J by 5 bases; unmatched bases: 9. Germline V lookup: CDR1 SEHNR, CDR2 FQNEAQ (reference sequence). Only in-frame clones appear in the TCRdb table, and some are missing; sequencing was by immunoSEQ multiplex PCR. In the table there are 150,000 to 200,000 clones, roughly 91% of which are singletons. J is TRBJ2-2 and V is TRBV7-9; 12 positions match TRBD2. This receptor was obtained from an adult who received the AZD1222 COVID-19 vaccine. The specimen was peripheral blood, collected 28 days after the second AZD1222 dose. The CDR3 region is CASSEERLAGVTGELFF. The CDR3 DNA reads TGTGCCAGCAGCGAGGAGAGACTAGCGGGAGTTACCGGGGAGCTGTTTTTT.